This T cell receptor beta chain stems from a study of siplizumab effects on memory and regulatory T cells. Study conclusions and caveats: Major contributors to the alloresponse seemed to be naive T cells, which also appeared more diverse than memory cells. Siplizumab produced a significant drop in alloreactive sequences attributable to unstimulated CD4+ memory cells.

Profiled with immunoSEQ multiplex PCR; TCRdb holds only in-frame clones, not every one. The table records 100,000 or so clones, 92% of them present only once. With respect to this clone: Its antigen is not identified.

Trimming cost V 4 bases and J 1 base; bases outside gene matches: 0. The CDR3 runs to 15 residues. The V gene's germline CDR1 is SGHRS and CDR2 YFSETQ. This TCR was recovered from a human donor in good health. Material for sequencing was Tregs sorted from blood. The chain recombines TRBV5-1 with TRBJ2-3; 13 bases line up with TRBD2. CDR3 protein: CASSGLAGGTDTQYF. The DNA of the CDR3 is TGCGCCAGCAGCGGACTAGCGGGAGGCACAGATACGCAGTATTTT. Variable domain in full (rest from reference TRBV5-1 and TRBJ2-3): KAGVTQTPRYLIKTRGQQVTLSCSPISGHRSVSWYQQTPGQGLQFLFEYFSETQRNKGNFPGRFSGRQFSNSRSEMNVSTLELGDSALYLCASSGLAGGTDTQYFGPGTRLTVL.